This paragraph covers one T cell receptor beta chain sequence. Antigen specificity is unknown. This entry belongs to a study of T cells in Graves' hyperthyroidism and ophthalmopathy. Study results and caveats: Also found in blood were most expanded thyroid clonotypes above 0.001.

Researchers amplified the TCR beta CDR3 regions from RNA transcripts. An initial round of RT-PCR targeting the TCR CDR3 relied on the HTBI primer set. TCRdb itself ran the multiplex PCR reads through MiXCR, one entry per CDR3 protein. The sample shows roughly 800,000 distinct CDR3 sequences, roughly 37% of them seen only once. The CDR3 spans 15 residues. Looked up from germline, CDR1 is SGDLS and CDR2 is YYNGEE. V lost 4 bases, J lost 3 bases, and 13 bases lay in between. The source is a young man with Graves' hyperthyroidism. V and J are TRBV9 and TRBJ1-4; D is ambiguous. The sample taken for sequencing was blood. The CDR3 loop is CASSLGPSPNEKLFF. DNA of the CDR3: TGTGCCAGCAGCTTAGGACCTTCCCCTAATGAAAAACTGTTTTTT.